What follows is one T cell receptor beta chain and its context. Antigen specificity is unknown. By way of CD45RO/CCR7/CD25/CD127/CD95/CD27, the CD4+ regulatory, stem cell-like memory, central memory and naive cells were sorted. The data originate from a study of beta chain features in type 1 diabetes. General study points: Any HLA-type effect on TCRB rearrangement remained unresolved here. Type 1 diabetes patients had TCRB CDR3s that were shorter (moderately but significantly so) in all four CD4+ subsets.

Expressed TCRB transcripts got sequenced, as all isolated RNA was reverse transcribed. A few million reads, on average, came from each naive, central memory and regulatory T cell sample. Method: immunoSEQ multiplex PCR; TCRdb's copy keeps in-frame clones and lacks some. This table holds some 660,000 clones, over 12% found once. Germline-derived CDR1 and CDR2 are MDHEN and SYDVKM. J lost 1 base, V lost 4 bases, and 7 bases had no gene match. The CDR3 runs 16 residues. This sequence originates from a man younger than 35 with type 1 diabetes. Sample: naive CD4+ T cells from blood. The rearrangement links TRBV28 to TRBJ2-3; 8 nucleotides line up with TRBD2. The CDR3 bases are TGTGCCAGCAGTTCCCCGGCTAGCGGGCGCACAGATACGCAGTATTTT. It specifies CASSSPASGRTDTQYF.